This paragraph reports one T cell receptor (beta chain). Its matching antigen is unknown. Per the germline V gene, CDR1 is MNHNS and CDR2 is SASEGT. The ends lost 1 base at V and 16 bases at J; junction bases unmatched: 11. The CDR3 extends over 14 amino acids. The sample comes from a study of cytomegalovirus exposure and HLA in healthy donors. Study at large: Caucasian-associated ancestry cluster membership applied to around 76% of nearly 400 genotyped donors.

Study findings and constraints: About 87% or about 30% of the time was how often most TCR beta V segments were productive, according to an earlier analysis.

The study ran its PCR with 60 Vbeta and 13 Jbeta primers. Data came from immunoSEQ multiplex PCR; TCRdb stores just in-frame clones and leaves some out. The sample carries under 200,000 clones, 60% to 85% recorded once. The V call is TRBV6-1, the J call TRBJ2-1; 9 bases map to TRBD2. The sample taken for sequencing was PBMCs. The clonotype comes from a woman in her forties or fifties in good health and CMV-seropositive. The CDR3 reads CASSEGGGGRETFF. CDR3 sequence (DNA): TGTGCCAGCAGTGAAGGCGGGGGGGGGCGGGAAACATTCTTC.